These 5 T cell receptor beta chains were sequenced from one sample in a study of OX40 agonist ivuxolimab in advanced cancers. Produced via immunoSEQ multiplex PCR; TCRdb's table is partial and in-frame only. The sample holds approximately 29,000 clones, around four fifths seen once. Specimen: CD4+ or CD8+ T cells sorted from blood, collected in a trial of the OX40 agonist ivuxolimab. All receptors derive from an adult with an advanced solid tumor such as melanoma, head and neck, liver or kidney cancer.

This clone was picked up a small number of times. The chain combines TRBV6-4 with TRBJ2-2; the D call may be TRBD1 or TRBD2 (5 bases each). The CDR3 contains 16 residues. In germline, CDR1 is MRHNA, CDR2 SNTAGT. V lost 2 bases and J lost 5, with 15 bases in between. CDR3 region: CASSDGGGRTTGELFF. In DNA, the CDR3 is TGTGCCAGCAGTGACGGGGGTGGACGGACGACCGGGGAGCTGTTTTTT.

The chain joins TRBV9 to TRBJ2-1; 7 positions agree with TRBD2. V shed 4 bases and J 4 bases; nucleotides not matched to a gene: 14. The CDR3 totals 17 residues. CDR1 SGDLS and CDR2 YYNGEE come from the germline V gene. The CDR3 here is CASSSTPPSGAYNEQFF. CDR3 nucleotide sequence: TGTGCCAGCAGCTCCACCCCTCCAAGCGGGGCTTACAATGAGCAGTTCTTC.

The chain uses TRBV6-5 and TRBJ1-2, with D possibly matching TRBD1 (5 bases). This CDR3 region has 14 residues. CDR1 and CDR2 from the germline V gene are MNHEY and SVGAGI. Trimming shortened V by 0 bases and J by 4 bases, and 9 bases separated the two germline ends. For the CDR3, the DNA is TGTGCCAGCAGTTACTCTGGGGGTGGCTATGGCTACACCTTC. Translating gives CASSYSGGGYGYTF.

The chain's CDR3 is CASSEYLPDTQYF. In DNA, the CDR3 is TGTGCCAGCAGTGAATATCTACCAGATACGCAGTATTTT. The rearrangement uses TRBV25-1 and TRBJ2-3; D remains ambiguous. The CDR3 has 13 amino acids. Trimming removed 0 bases from V and 4 bases from J, with 5 bases in between. Germline lookup yields CDR1 MGHDK and CDR2 SYGVNS.

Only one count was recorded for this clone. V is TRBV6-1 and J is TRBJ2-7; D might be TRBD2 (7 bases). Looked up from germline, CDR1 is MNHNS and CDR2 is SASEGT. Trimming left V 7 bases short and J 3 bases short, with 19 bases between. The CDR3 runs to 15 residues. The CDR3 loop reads CASTARRGANYEQYF. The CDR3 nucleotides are TGTGCCAGCACCGCCCGACGGGGGGCGAACTACGAGCAGTACTTC.